The 10 T cell receptor beta chains presented below share a single source sample, sequenced in a study of CD8 T cells in ankylosing spondylitis. TCRdb re-called the 5' RACE reads with MiXCR, one entry per CDR3 protein. This sample carries around 300,000 distinct CDR3 sequences, 20% to 25% of them seen once, and the ten largest clones take 3.5%. Sample: blood, either unsorted or a sorted T cell fraction (not recorded which). These receptors were collected from a female donor with ankylosing spondylitis or in good health (not recorded which).

This clonotype came up many times. The gene calls are TRBV7-2 and TRBJ1-2; D remains ambiguous. Germline CDR1 reads SGHTA; CDR2 reads FQGNSA. Trimming removed 1 base from V and 3 bases from J, with 9 bases in between. The CDR3 covers 14 residues. CDR3 amino acids: CASSLEGADYGYTF. The CDR3 bases are TGTGCCAGCAGCTTAGAGGGAGCCGACTATGGCTACACCTTC.

This clonotype was recorded many times. V usage is TRBV7-2 and J usage is TRBJ1-5; tentatively, D is TRBD1 (5 bases). The CDR3 is 16 residues long. Germline V lookup: CDR1 SGHTA, CDR2 FQGNSA. V lost 4 bases and J 0 bases, leaving 13 bases between the germline ends. This CDR3 reads CASSSTGTSSNQPQHF. The CDR3 bases are TGTGCCAGCAGCTCCACCGGGACCTCTAGCAATCAGCCCCAGCATTTT.

J is TRBJ2-1 and V is TRBV3-1, with no clear D. The CDR3 has 13 amino acids. Trimming took off 3 bases at V and 4 bases at J, with 7 bases between the two ends. CDR1 LGHDT and CDR2 YNNKEL come from the germline V gene (reference sequence). CDR3 loop: CASSQVRYNEQFF. The CDR3 nucleotides are TGTGCCAGCAGCCAGGTACGGTACAATGAGCAGTTCTTC.

This chain joins TRBV12-3 or TRBV12-4 and TRBJ1-3; D gene ambiguous. Trimming removed 3 bases at V and 0 bases at J, with 6 bases between. This CDR3 is 14 amino acids long. The CDR3 region is CASSFVDSGNTIYF. CDR3 bases: TGTGCCAGCAGTTTCGTAGACTCTGGAAACACCATATATTTT.

In its sample, this clonotype was seen a few times. This chain uses TRBV12-3 or TRBV12-4 with TRBJ1-1; D might be TRBD1 (6 bases). This CDR3 has 19 amino acids. Trimming removed 10 bases from V and 5 bases from J, with 35 bases in between. The CDR3 coding sequence is TGTGCCACCACCGGGGGCAAGGGGCGGACTGAAGCTTTCCGGACTGAAGCTTTCTTT. It encodes CATTGGKGRTEAFRTEAFF.

The rearrangement uses TRBV5-1 and TRBJ2-7; TRBD2 matches 13 bases. V lost 2 bases and J lost 4; bases outside the gene matches: 3. The CDR3 contains 15 residues. In germline, CDR1 is SGHRS, CDR2 YFSETQ. CDR3 protein: CASSFTSGRAYEQYF. The CDR3 bases are TGCGCCAGCAGCTTCACTAGCGGGAGGGCATACGAGCAGTACTTC.

V gene TRBV10-3 combines with J gene TRBJ2-1; D not certain. Trimming stripped 3 bases from V and 7 bases from J, with 13 bases between. Looked up from germline, CDR1 is ENHRY and CDR2 is SYGVKD. There are 14 residues in the CDR3. The CDR3 coding sequence is TGTGCCATCAGTGACCCCGTCGGTCAAAATGAGCAGTTCTTC. This sequence encodes CAISDPVGQNEQFF.

The sample holds a few counts of this clonotype. V gene TRBV18 combines with J gene TRBJ2-5; D not certain. Germline V lookup: CDR1 KGHSH, CDR2 LQKENI. Deletions cut 3 bases from V and 1 base from J, with 15 bases between. The CDR3 runs 16 residues. The CDR3 DNA follows: TGTGCCAGCTCACCTCGAGCTGACGGAATCCAAGAGACCCAGTACTTC. Translation: CASSPRADGIQETQYF.

This clonotype was counted only a few times. The chain is built from TRBV10-3 and TRBJ1-1; a possible D gene is TRBD1 (5 bases). The V gene's germline CDR1 is ENHRY and CDR2 SYGVKD. The CDR3 has 13 amino acids. With 7 bases removed from V and 0 bases from J, the gap between germline ends came to 9 bases. CDR3 DNA: TGTGCCATCAACGCACAGGTGAACACTGAAGCTTTCTTT. It yields the protein CAINAQVNTEAFF.

The rearrangement joins TRBV4-3 to TRBJ1-4; D ambiguous. The CDR3 spans 14 residues. Trimming shortened V by 0 bases and J by 4 bases, and 6 bases separated the two germline ends. Germline CDR1 and CDR2: LGHNA and YSLEER. The CDR3 DNA is TGCGCCAGCAGCCAAGACAGAGATAATGAAAAACTGTTTTTT. The encoded protein is CASSQDRDNEKLFF.